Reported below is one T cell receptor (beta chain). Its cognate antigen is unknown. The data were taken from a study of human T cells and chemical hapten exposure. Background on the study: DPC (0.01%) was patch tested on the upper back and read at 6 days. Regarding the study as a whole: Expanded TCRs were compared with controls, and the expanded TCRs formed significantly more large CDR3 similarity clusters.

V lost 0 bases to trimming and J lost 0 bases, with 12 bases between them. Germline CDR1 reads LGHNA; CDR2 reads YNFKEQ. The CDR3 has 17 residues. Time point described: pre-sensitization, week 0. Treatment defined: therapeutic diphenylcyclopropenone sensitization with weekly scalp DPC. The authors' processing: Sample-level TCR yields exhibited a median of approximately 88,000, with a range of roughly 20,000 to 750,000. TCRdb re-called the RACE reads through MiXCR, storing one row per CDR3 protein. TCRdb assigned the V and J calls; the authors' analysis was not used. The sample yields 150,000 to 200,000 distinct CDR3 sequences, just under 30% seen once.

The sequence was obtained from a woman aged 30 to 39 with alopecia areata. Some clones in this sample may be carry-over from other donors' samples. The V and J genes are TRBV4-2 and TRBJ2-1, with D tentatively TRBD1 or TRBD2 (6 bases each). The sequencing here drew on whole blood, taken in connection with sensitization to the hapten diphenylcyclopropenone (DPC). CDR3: CASSQEGGGDSYNEQFF. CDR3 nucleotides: TGTGCCAGCAGCCAAGAAGGGGGAGGCGACTCCTACAATGAGCAGTTCTTC.